This T cell receptor (beta chain) emerged from a study of T-cell reconstitution after alpha-beta-depleted transplantation in children. The germline CDR1 and CDR2 sequences are SQVTM and ANQGSEA. V lost 6 bases, J lost 7 bases, and 22 bases lay in between. The CDR3 has 14 amino acids. Preparation of the TCRbeta library was carried out with unique molecular identifiers. TCRdb fed the PCR reads into MiXCR, producing one record per CDR3 protein. Of some 350,000 distinct CDR3 sequences in the sample, approximately 10% were seen once. This TCR was recovered from a human donor who donated a stem cell graft to a child with acute lymphoblastic leukemia. V is TRBV29-1 and J is TRBJ2-7; D may match TRBD1 or TRBD2 (6 bases each). The sample consisted of PBMCs from the stem cell graft donor, taken from the stem cell graft. The CDR3 loop is CSVRGQWGVREQYF. The CDR3 DNA follows: TGCAGCGTCCGAGGACAGTGGGGGGTCCGGGAGCAGTACTTC.